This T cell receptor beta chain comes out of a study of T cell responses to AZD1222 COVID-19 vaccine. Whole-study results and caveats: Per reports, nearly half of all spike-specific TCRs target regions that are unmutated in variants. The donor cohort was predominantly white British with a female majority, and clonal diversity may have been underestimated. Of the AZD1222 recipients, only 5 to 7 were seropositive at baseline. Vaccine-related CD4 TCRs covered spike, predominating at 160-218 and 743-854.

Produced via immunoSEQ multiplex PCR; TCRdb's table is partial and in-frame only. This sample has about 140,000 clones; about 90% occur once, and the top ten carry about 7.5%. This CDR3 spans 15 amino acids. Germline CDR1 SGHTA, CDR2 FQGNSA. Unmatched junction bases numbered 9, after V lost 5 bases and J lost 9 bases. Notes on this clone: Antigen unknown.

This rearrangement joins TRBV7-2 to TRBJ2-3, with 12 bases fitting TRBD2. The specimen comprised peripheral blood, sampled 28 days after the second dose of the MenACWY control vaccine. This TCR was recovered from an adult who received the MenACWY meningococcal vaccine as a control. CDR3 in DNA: TGTGCCAGCAGCACCCTAGCGGGGGGGCAGGCCACGCAGTATTTT. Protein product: CASSTLAGGQATQYF.